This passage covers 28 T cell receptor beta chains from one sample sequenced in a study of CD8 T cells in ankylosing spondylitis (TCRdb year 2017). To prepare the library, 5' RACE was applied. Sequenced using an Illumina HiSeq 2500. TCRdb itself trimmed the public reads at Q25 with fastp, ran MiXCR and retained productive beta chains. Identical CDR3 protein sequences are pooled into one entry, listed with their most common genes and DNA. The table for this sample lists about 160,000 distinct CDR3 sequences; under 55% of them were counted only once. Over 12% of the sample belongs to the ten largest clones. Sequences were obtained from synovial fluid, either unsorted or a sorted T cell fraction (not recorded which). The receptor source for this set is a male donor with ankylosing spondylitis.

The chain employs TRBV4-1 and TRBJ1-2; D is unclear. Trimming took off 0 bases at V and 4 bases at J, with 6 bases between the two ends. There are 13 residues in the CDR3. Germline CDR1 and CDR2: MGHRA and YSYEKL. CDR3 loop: CASSQDFVYGYTF. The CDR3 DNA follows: TGCGCCAGCAGCCAAGATTTTGTCTATGGCTACACCTTC.

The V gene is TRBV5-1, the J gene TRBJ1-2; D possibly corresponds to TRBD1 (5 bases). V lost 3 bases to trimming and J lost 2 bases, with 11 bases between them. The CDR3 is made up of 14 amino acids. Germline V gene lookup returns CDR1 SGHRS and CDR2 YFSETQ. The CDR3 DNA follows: TGCGCCAGCAGCTCGTGGCAGGGAAACTATGGCTACACCTTC. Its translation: CASSSWQGNYGYTF.

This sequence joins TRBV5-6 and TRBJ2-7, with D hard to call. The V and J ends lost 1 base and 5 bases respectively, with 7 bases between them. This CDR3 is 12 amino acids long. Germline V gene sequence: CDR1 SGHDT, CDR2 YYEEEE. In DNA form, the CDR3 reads TGTGCCAGCAGCTTGTCGGTGGACGAGCAGTACTTC. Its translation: CASSLSVDEQYF.

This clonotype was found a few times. CDR3 region: CSAMSRHTSYEQYF. CDR3 coding DNA: TGCAGTGCTATGTCTCGGCATACCTCCTACGAGCAGTACTTC. The chain joins TRBV20-1 to TRBJ2-7; D not certain. V dropped 4 bases and J dropped 0 bases, with 13 bases sitting between them. The CDR3 contains 14 residues. In germline, CDR1 is DFQATT, CDR2 SNEGSKA (reference sequence).

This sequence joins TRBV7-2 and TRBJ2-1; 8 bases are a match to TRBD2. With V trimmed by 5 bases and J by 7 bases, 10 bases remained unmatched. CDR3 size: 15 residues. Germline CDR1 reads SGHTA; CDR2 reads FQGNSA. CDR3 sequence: CASSHPRGGGNEQFF. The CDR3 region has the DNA TGTGCCAGCAGCCACCCAAGGGGCGGGGGGAATGAGCAGTTCTTC.

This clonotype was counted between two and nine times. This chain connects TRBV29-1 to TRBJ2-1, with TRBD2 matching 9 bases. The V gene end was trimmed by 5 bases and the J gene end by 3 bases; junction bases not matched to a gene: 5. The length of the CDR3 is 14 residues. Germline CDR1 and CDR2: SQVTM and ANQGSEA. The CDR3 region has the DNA TGCAGCGTTATAGCGGGAGAGGTCTACAATGAGCAGTTCTTC. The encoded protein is CSVIAGEVYNEQFF.

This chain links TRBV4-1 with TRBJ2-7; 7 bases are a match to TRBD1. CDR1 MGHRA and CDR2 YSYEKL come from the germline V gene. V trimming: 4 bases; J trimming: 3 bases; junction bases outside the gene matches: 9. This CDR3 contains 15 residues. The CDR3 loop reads CASSPFWDSYYEQYF. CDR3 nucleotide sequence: TGCGCCAGCAGCCCATTTTGGGACAGCTACTACGAGCAGTACTTC.

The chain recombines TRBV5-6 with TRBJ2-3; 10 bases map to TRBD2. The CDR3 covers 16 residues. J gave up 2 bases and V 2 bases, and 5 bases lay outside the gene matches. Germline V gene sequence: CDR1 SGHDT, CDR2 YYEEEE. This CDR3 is CASSFPSGGFTDTQYF. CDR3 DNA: TGTGCCAGCAGCTTCCCTAGCGGGGGATTCACAGATACGCAGTATTTT.

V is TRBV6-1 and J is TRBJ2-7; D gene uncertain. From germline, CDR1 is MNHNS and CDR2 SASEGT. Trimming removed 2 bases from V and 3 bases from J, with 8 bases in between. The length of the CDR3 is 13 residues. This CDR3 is CASSEFLSYEQYF. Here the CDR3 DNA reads TGTGCCAGCAGTGAATTTCTCAGCTACGAGCAGTACTTC.

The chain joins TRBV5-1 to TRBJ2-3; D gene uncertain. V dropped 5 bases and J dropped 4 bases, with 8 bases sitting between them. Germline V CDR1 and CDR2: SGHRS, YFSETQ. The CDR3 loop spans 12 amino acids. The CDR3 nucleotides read TGCGCCAGCAGAACCCTCTCAGATACGCAGTATTTT. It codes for CASRTLSDTQYF.

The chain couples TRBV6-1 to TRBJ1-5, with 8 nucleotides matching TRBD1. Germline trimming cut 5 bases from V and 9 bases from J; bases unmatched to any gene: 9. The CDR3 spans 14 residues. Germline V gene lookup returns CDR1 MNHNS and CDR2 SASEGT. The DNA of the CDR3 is TGTGCCAGCAGTCGACAGGGGCTCCATTGGCCCCAGCATTTT. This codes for CASSRQGLHWPQHF.

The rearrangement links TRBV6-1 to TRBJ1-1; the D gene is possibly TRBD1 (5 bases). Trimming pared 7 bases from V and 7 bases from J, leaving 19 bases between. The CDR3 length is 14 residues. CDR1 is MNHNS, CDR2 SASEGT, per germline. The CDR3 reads CASIAHGQGIEAFF. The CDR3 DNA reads TGTGCCAGCATTGCCCACGGGCAGGGCATTGAAGCTTTCTTT.

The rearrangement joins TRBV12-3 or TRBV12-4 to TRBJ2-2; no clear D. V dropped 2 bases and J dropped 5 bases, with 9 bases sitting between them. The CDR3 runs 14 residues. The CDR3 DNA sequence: TGTGCCAGCAGTTTACTAGGCGGAACCGGGGAGCTGTTTTTT. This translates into CASSLLGGTGELFF.

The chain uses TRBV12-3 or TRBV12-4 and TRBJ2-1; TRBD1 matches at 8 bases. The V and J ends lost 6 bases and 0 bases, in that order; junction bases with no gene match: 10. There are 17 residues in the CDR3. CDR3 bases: TGTGCCAGCAGCCAAGACAGGGGCCTCAGCTCCTACAATGAGCAGTTCTTC. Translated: CASSQDRGLSSYNEQFF.

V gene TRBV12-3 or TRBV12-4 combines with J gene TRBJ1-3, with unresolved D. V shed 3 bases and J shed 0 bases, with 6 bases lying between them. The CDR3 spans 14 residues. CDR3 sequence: CASSLRVSGNTIYF. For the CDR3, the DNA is TGTGCCAGCAGTTTGAGGGTCTCTGGAAACACCATATATTTT.

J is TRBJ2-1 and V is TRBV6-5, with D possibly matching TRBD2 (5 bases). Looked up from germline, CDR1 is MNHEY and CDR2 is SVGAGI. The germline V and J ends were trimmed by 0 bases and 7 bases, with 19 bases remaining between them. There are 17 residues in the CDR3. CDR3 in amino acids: CASSYSLEGSPRNEQFF. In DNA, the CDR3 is TGTGCCAGCAGTTACTCGTTAGAGGGCTCCCCTCGGAATGAGCAGTTCTTC.

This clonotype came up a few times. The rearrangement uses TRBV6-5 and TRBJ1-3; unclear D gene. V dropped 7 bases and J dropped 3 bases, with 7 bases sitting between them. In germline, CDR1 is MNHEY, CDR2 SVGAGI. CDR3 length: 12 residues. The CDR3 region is CASKNIGNTIYF. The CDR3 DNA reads TGTGCCAGCAAAAACATTGGAAACACCATATATTTT.

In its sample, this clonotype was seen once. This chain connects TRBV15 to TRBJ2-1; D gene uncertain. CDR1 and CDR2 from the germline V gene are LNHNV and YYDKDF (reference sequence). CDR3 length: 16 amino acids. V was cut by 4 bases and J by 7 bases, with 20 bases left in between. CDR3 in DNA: TGTGCCACCAGCACCTATCGGACGCCCTCGGAGAATGAGCAGTTCTTC. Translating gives CATSTYRTPSENEQFF.

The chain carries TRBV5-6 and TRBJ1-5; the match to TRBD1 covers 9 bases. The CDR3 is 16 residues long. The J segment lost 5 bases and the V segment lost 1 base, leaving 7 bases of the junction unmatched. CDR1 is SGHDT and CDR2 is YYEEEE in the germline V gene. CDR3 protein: CASSLFGQGQHQPQHF. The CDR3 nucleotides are TGTGCCAGCAGCTTGTTCGGACAGGGGCAGCATCAGCCCCAGCATTTT.

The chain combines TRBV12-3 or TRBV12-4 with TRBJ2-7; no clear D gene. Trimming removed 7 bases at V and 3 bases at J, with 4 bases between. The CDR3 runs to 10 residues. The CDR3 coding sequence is TGTGCCAGCATCCGCTACGAGCAGTACTTC. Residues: CASIRYEQYF.

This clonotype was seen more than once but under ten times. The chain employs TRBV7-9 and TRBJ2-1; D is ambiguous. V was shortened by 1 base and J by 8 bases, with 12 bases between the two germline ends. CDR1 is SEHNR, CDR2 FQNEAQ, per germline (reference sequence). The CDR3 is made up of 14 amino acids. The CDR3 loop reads CASSLGDTDHEQFF. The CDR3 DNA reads TGTGCCAGCAGCTTAGGAGACACGGACCATGAGCAGTTCTTC.

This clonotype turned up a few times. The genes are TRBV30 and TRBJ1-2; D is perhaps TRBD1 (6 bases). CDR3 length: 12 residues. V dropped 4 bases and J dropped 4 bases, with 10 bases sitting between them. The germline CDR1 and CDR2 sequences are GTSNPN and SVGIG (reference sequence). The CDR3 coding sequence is TGTGCCTGGAAAGGGGACACCTATGGCTACACCTTC. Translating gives CAWKGDTYGYTF.

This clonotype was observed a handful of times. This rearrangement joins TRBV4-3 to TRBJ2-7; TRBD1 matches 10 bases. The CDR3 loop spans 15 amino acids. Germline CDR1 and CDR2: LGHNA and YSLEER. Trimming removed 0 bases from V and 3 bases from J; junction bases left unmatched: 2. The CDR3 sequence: CASSQDWTGGYEQYF. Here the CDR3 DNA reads TGCGCCAGCAGCCAAGACTGGACAGGGGGCTACGAGCAGTACTTC.

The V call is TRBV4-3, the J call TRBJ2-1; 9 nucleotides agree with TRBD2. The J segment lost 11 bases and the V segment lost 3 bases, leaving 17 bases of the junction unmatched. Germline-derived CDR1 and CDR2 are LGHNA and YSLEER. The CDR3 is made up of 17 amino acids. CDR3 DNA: TGCGCCAGCAGCCACTTCTTTCATCCACTAGCGGGCCATCAGCAGTTCTTC. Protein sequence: CASSHFFHPLAGHQQFF.

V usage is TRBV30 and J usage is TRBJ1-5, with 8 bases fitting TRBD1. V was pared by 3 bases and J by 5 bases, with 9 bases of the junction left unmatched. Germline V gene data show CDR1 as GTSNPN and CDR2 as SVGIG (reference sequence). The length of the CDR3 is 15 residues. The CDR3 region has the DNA TGTGCCTGGAGGCCAGGACAGGGAGGGTATCAGCCCCAGCATTTT. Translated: CAWRPGQGGYQPQHF.

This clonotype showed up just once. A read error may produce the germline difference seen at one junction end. In DNA, the CDR3 is TGTGCCGGCAGCCAAGTCCTAGAATCCACAGATACGCAGTATTTT. Its protein product is CAGSQVLESTDTQYF. V gene TRBV6-1 combines with J gene TRBJ2-3; D remains unclear. CDR1 is MNHNS, CDR2 SASEGT, per germline. CDR3 length: 15 residues.

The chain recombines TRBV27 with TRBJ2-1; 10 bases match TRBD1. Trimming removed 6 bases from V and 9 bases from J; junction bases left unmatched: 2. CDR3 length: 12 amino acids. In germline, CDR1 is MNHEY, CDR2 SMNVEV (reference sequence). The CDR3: CASRTGGTEQFF. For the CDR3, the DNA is TGTGCCAGCAGGACAGGGGGCACTGAGCAGTTCTTC.

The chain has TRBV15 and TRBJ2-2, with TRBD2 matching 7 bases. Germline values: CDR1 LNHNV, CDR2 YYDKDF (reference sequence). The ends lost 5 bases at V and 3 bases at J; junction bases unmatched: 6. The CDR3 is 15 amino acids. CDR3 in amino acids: CATSSGGRDTGELFF. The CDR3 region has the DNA TGTGCCACCAGCTCTGGTGGGAGGGACACCGGGGAGCTGTTTTTT. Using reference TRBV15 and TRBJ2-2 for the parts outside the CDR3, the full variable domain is DAMVIQNPRYQVTQFGKPVTLSCSQTLNHNVMYWYQQKSSQAPKLLFHYYDKDFNNEADTPDNFQSRRPNTSFCFLDIRSPGLGDTAMYLCATSSGGRDTGELFFGEGSRLTVL.